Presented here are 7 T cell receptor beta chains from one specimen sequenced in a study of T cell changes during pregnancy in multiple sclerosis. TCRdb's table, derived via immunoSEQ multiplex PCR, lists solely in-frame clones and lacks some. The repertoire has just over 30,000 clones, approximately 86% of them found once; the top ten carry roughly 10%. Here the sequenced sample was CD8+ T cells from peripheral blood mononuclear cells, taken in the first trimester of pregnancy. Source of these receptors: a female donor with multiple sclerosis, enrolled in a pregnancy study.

The CDR3 region is CASSLGSSYEQYF. Here the CDR3 DNA reads TGTGCCAGCTCTTTGGGGAGCTCCTACGAGCAGTACTTC. The gene calls are TRBV13 and TRBJ2-7, with a weak D call TRBD2 (5 bases). V dropped 8 bases and J dropped 0 bases, with 11 bases sitting between them. The germline gives CDR1 PRHDT, CDR2 FYEKMQ (reference sequence). This CDR3 is built from 13 residues.

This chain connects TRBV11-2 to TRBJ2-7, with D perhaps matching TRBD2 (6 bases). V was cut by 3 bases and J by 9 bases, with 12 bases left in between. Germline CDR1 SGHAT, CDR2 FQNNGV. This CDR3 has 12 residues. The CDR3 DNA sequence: TGTGCCAGCAGCTTCGGGGGTTTGGGGCAGTACTTC. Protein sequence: CASSFGGLGQYF.

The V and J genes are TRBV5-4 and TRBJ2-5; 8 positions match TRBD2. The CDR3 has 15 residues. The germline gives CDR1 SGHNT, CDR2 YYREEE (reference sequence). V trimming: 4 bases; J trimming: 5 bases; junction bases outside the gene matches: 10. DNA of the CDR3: TGTGCCAGCAGCCCAGACGGGGGGGCTGGGGAGACCCAGTACTTC. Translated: CASSPDGGAGETQYF. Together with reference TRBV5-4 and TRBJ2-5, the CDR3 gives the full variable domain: ETGVTQSPTHLIKTRGQQVTLRCSSQSGHNTVSWYQQALGQGPQFIFQYYREEENGRGNFPPRFSGLQFPNYSSELNVNALELDDSALYLCASSPDGGAGETQYFGPGTRLLVL.

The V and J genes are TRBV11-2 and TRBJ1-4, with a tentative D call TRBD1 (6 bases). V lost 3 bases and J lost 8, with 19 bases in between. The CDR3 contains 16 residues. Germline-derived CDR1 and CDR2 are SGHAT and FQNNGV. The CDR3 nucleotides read TGTGCCAGCAGCTTCCCCGGGGAGGGGGTTGGAGAAAAACTGTTTTTT. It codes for CASSFPGEGVGEKLFF. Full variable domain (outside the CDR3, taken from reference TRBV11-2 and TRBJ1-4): EAGVAQSPRYKIIEKRQSVAFWCNPISGHATLYWYQQILGQGPKLLIQFQNNGVVDDSQLPKDRFSAERLKGVDSTLKIQPAKLEDSAVYLCASSFPGEGVGEKLFFGSGTQLSVL.

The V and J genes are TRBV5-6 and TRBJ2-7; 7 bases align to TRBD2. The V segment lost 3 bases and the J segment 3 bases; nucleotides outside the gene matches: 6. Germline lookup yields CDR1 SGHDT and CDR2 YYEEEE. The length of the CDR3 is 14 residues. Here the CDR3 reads CASSSGLEVYEQYF. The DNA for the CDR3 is TGTGCCAGCAGCTCCGGACTAGAAGTCTACGAGCAGTACTTC.

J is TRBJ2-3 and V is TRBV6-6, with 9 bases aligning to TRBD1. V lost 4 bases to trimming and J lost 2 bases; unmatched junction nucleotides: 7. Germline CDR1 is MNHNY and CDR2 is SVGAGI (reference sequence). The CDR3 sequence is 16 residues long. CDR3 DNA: TGTGCCAGCAGTTCCGCCGGGACAGGGAACACAGATACGCAGTATTTT. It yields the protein CASSSAGTGNTDTQYF.

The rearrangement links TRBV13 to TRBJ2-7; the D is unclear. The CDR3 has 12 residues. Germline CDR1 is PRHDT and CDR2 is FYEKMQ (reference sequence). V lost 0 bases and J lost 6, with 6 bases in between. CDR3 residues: CASSLGAREQYF. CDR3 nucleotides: TGTGCCAGCAGCTTAGGGGCACGCGAGCAGTACTTC.